A single sample is the source of the 28 T cell receptor beta chains below, sequenced in a study of regulatory T cells in long-lasting Graves disease. Arm-PCR of CDR3 regions with iRepertoire HTBI primers generated TCR beta libraries. TCRdb re-analysed the multiplex PCR reads in MiXCR, keeping a single row per CDR3 protein. This sample carries a few hundred thousand distinct CDR3 sequences, about an eighth of them seen once, and the ten largest clones take 15% to 20%. Time point reported: newly diagnosed GD, antithyroid drugs for less than 3 months. RNA from PBMCs was the source of the TCR library. These data were also reused for a study on T cells in Graves' hyperthyroidism and ophthalmopathy.

The source material was peripheral blood mononuclear cells (PBMCs), sampled at new diagnosis, from a patient treated with antithyroid drugs. The receptor set was obtained from a woman between 18 and 29 years old with Graves disease.

The CDR3 loop is CAISPSRGSSYNEQFF. The CDR3 DNA sequence: TGTGCCATCAGTCCGTCCCGCGGGAGCTCCTACAATGAGCAGTTCTTC. The chain combines TRBV10-3 with TRBJ2-1; 7 nucleotides line up with TRBD2. This CDR3 has 16 residues. Trimming took 5 bases from V and 0 from J; bases not matched to a gene: 7. The germline CDR1 and CDR2 sequences are ENHRY and SYGVKD.

In its sample, this clonotype was seen a few times. The chain is built from TRBV29-1 and TRBJ1-2, with 8 bases that match TRBD1. V dropped 2 bases and J dropped 10; count of bases not matched to a gene: 9. CDR3 length: 13 amino acids. Germline CDR1 reads SQVTM; CDR2 reads ANQGSEA. The CDR3 nucleotides read TGCAGCGTTGAATTGTATGGGACAGGAGCCTACACCTTC. Translation: CSVELYGTGAYTF.

This clonotype was found a few times. Here the CDR3 omits its conserved ending phenylalanine or tryptophan, so a read error is the likely source. The chain joins TRBV5-4 to TRBJ2-7; 8 bases are a match to TRBD1. Germline CDR1 SGHNT, CDR2 YYREEE (reference sequence). Unmatched junction bases numbered 12, after V lost 0 bases and J lost 4 bases. This CDR3 spans 17 amino acids. In DNA form, the CDR3 reads TGTGCCAGCAGCTTGGGGGACAGGCTCGGGGTTCTTTACGAGCAGTACCTC. It is translated as CASSLGDRLGVLYEQYL.

This clonotype came up many times. The gene calls are TRBV28 and TRBJ2-3; possible D gene TRBD2, 5 bases. The CDR3 covers 13 residues. Trimming removed 3 bases at V and 2 bases at J, with 6 bases between. In germline, CDR1 is MDHEN, CDR2 SYDVKM. CDR3 sequence: CASSLRATDTQYF. The CDR3 bases are TGTGCCAGCAGTTTGAGGGCCACAGATACGCAGTATTTT.

The rearrangement joins TRBV5-4 to TRBJ2-3; 10 nucleotides match TRBD2. The germline V gene has CDR1 SGHNT and CDR2 YYREEE (reference sequence). The CDR3 is made up of 13 amino acids. V was pared by 4 bases and J by 10 bases, with 6 bases of the junction left unmatched. CDR3 in DNA: TGTGCCAGCAGCCCTAGCGGGAGTGTTGCGCAGTATTTT. It translates to CASSPSGSVAQYF.

This clonotype showed up many times. The chain combines TRBV6-2 or TRBV6-3 with TRBJ1-5; 9 bases map to TRBD1. CDR1 is MNHEY and CDR2 is SVGEGT in the germline V gene. The junction had 11 bases not matched to a gene; V was cut back by 6 bases and J by 5 bases. CDR3 length: 16 residues. The CDR3 DNA follows: TGTGCCAGCAGCAAAACAGGACAGGGGATTTATCAGCCCCAGCATTTT. This codes for CASSKTGQGIYQPQHF.

Ten or more counts support this clonotype. The chain combines TRBV18 with TRBJ2-3, with 9 bases lining up with TRBD2. CDR3 length: 16 residues. The ends lost 3 bases at V and 8 bases at J; junction bases unmatched: 12. CDR1 is KGHSH, CDR2 LQKENI, per germline. The CDR3 here is CASSPRASGTSITQYF. As DNA, the CDR3 is TGTGCCAGCTCACCTCGGGCTAGCGGGACCTCGATTACGCAGTATTTT. The full variable domain, its missing parts supplied by reference TRBV18 and TRBJ2-3, is NAGVMQNPRHLVRRRGQEARLRCSPMKGHSHVYWYRQLPEEGLKFMVYLQKENIIDESGMPKERFSAEFPKEGPSILRIQQVVRGDSAAYFCASSPRASGTSITQYFGPGTRLTVL.

At least ten counts were recorded for this clonotype. The chain links TRBV19 to TRBJ1-1, with D perhaps TRBD1 (5 bases). The CDR3 sequence is 12 residues long. The V gene's germline CDR1 is LNHDA and CDR2 SQIVND (reference sequence). Trimming shortened V by 6 bases and J by 6 bases, and 11 bases separated the two germline ends. The DNA of the CDR3 is TGTGCCAGTAGACCCCAGGGACCTGAAGCTTTCTTT. Translated: CASRPQGPEAFF.

The chain joins TRBV4-2 to TRBJ2-4, with 7 bases lining up with TRBD1. V gave up 2 bases and J gave up 3 bases; unmatched junction bases: 1. The germline V gene has CDR1 LGHNA and CDR2 YNFKEQ. The length of the CDR3 is 14 residues. DNA of the CDR3: TGTGCCAGCAGCCAAAGGGACAGCAAAAACATTCAGTACTTC. Translated: CASSQRDSKNIQYF.

This clonotype was counted many times. The genes are TRBV9 and TRBJ2-3; D is perhaps TRBD2 (7 bases). Germline loops: CDR1 SGDLS, CDR2 YYNGEE. V lost 3 bases to trimming and J lost 2 bases, with 16 bases between them. CDR3 length: 16 amino acids. The CDR3 sequence is CASSARRRGPTDTQYF. In DNA, the CDR3 is TGTGCCAGCAGCGCTAGGCGGCGGGGGCCCACAGATACGCAGTATTTT.

This clonotype has a count of ten or more. The V gene is TRBV2, the J gene TRBJ1-6, with D hard to call. The germline V and J ends were trimmed by 3 bases and 11 bases, with 8 bases remaining between them. This CDR3 is 12 amino acids long. Germline-derived CDR1 and CDR2 are SNHLY and FYNNEI. The CDR3 nucleotides are TGTGCCAGCAGTGACGAGGTCGCACCCCTCCACTTT. Protein sequence: CASSDEVAPLHF. Supplemented by reference TRBV2 and TRBJ1-6, the full variable domain reads EPEVTQTPSHQVTQMGQEVILRCVPISNHLYFYWYRQILGQKVEFLVSFYNNEISEKSEIFDDQFSVERPDGSNFTLKIRSTKLEDSAMYFCASSDEVAPLHFGNGTRLTVT.

This clonotype was picked up a small number of times. The V call is TRBV6-2 or TRBV6-3, the J call TRBJ2-2; 7 bases are a match to TRBD2. Trimming cost V 7 bases and J 5 bases; bases outside gene matches: 13. The CDR3 has 16 residues. Germline CDR1 and CDR2: MNHEY and SVGEGT. This CDR3 is CASTQGAGDGTGELFF. CDR3 DNA: TGTGCCAGCACCCAAGGGGCGGGAGACGGAACCGGGGAGCTGTTTTTT.

This clonotype occurred many times. This chain uses TRBV6-2 or TRBV6-3 with TRBJ2-3; D remains ambiguous. CDR1 and CDR2 from the germline V gene are MNHEY and SVGEGT. The ends were cut back, 5 bases at V and 5 bases at J, with 8 bases in the middle. The CDR3 sequence is 12 residues long. The CDR3, as DNA: TGTGCCAGCAGTGAAGCGTTAGATACGCAGTATTTT. This encodes CASSEALDTQYF.

There are a few counts of this clonotype. The rearrangement uses TRBV14 and TRBJ2-1; D ambiguous. The length of the CDR3 is 12 residues. The V gene lost 4 bases and the J gene lost 9 bases, with 10 bases spanning the gap. The V gene's germline CDR1 is SGHDN and CDR2 FVKESK. The CDR3 sequence: CASSRLSAEQFF. The CDR3 DNA is TGTGCCAGCAGCCGCCTAAGTGCTGAGCAGTTCTTC.

The gene calls are TRBV7-2 and TRBJ1-2, with D hard to call. The germline V and J ends were trimmed by 6 bases and 0 bases, with 11 bases remaining between them. The V gene's germline CDR1 is SGHTA and CDR2 FQGNSA. This CDR3 spans 14 amino acids. The DNA for the CDR3 is TGTGCCAGCAGATTACCTGTGGCTAACTATGGCTACACCTTC. Residues: CASRLPVANYGYTF.

The chain uses TRBV6-2 or TRBV6-3 and TRBJ2-5, with D maybe TRBD2 (5 bases). This CDR3 spans 15 amino acids. Germline assignment: CDR1 MNHEY and CDR2 SVGEGT. Trimming removed 5 bases from V and 5 bases from J, with 18 bases in between. The CDR3 sequence: CASSETRGSVETQYF. The CDR3 bases are TGTGCCAGCAGTGAGACCCGGGGAAGCGTGGAGACCCAGTACTTC.

This clonotype came up many times. The rearrangement joins TRBV7-9 to TRBJ1-1; 7 bases line up with TRBD1. CDR1 is SEHNR and CDR2 is FQNEAQ in the germline V gene (reference sequence). The length of the CDR3 is 14 residues. J gave up 4 bases and V 7 bases, and 9 bases lay outside the gene matches. The CDR3 region has the DNA TGTGCCAGCACCCAGGGGGGGAGGAGCACTGAAGCTTTCTTT. Its translation: CASTQGGRSTEAFF.

The rearrangement links TRBV28 to TRBJ2-5, with 7 bases identical to TRBD1. The germline CDR1 and CDR2 sequences are MDHEN and SYDVKM. Unmatched junction bases numbered 7, after V lost 3 bases and J lost 3 bases. CDR3 size: 15 residues. CDR3 sequence (DNA): TGTGCCAGCAGTTTGGCCACAGGGGCCAAAGAGACCCAGTACTTC. It encodes CASSLATGAKETQYF.

Many counts were recorded for this clonotype. The V gene is TRBV20-1, the J gene TRBJ2-7, with TRBD2 matching over 10 bases. Unmatched junction bases numbered 8, after V lost 5 bases and J lost 7 bases. This CDR3 region has 13 residues. CDR1 and CDR2 (germline): DFQATT, SNEGSKA (reference sequence). CDR3 loop: CSAFRTSGIEQYF. CDR3 sequence (DNA): TGCAGTGCTTTTCGGACTAGCGGAATAGAGCAGTACTTC.

This clonotype was observed many times. The rearrangement joins TRBV29-1 to TRBJ2-5; no firm D call. The CDR3 is 12 residues long. Germline V gene data show CDR1 as SQVTM and CDR2 as ANQGSEA. The V gene lost 3 bases and the J gene lost 1 base, with 6 bases spanning the gap. CDR3 sequence reads: CSVDRAQETQYF. For the CDR3, the DNA is TGCAGCGTTGACCGGGCCCAAGAGACCCAGTACTTC.

Many counts were recorded for this clonotype. The V call is TRBV7-8, the J call TRBJ2-1; D assignment may be TRBD1 or TRBD2 (5 bases each). V was pared by 7 bases and J by 7 bases, with 26 bases between. Per the germline V gene, CDR1 is SGHVS and CDR2 is FQNEAQ. This CDR3 is 17 amino acids long. The CDR3: CASIPRHPIGAGNEQFF. The DNA of the CDR3 is TGTGCCAGCATCCCTCGTCACCCAATCGGGGCTGGGAATGAGCAGTTCTTC. Using reference TRBV7-8 and TRBJ2-1 for the parts outside the CDR3, the full variable domain is GAGVSQSPRYKVAKRGQDVALRCDPISGHVSLFWYQQALGQGPEFLTYFQNEAQLDKSGLPSDRFFAERPEGSVSTLKIQRTQQEDSAVYLCASIPRHPIGAGNEQFFGPGTRLTVL.

The sample holds many counts of this clonotype. The DNA for the CDR3 is TGTGCCAGCCTGCCGTTCATCGGGGGCGCCTATGGCTACACCTTC. Its protein is CASLPFIGGAYGYTF. This chain uses TRBV6-1 with TRBJ1-2; tentative D call: TRBD1 (6 bases). The length of the CDR3 is 15 residues. Trimming removed 8 bases from V and 4 bases from J, with 20 bases in between. CDR1 is MNHNS and CDR2 is SASEGT in the germline V gene.

This clonotype occurred many times. The gene calls are TRBV9 and TRBJ1-3, with D possibly being TRBD1 (5 bases). CDR3 length equals 15 residues. V was trimmed by 0 bases and J by 0 bases, leaving 7 bases between them. Germline V gene lookup returns CDR1 SGDLS and CDR2 YYNGEE. CDR3 loop: CASSVVQVSGNTIYF. The CDR3, as DNA: TGTGCCAGCAGCGTAGTACAGGTCTCTGGAAACACCATATATTTT.

This clonotype was recorded at least ten times. This rearrangement joins TRBV5-1 to TRBJ2-7; tentatively, D is TRBD2 (5 bases). CDR3 length equals 15 residues. Germline lookup yields CDR1 SGHRS and CDR2 YFSETQ. Between the trimmed V and J ends, which lost 0 bases and 2 bases, there was a span of 12 bases. The CDR3 bases are TGCGCCAGCAGCTTGGACTCAGGAGGTGCCTACGAGCAGTACTTC. Amino acid sequence: CASSLDSGGAYEQYF.

This clonotype was seen more than once but under ten times. V usage is TRBV14 and J usage is TRBJ2-3; 9 bases map to TRBD2. This CDR3 comprises 16 residues. V shed 4 bases, J shed 4 bases, and the junction held 9 bases outside the gene matches. Germline CDR1 SGHDN, CDR2 FVKESK. The CDR3 sequence is CASSRRPGLAPDTQYF. DNA of the CDR3: TGTGCCAGCAGCCGTAGACCGGGACTAGCCCCAGATACGCAGTATTTT.

This clonotype occurred a few times. The CDR3 end shows no conserved phenylalanine or tryptophan, and so a read error is likely. V and J are TRBV13 and TRBJ2-1; D is undetermined. With 4 bases removed from V and 7 bases from J, the gap between germline ends came to 8 bases. CDR3 length: 12 residues. Germline V gene sequence: CDR1 PRHDT, CDR2 FYEKMQ (reference sequence). The CDR3 bases are TGTGCCAGCAGCTACCCGCTGAATGAGCAGTTCCTC. Amino acids: CASSYPLNEQFL.

The chain recombines TRBV14 with TRBJ2-4; D uncertain. There are 14 residues in the CDR3. The V end lost 1 base, the J end lost 5 bases, and 9 bases lay between the germline ends. Per the germline V gene, CDR1 is SGHDN and CDR2 is FVKESK. The CDR3 loop reads CASSQVELENIQYF. As DNA, the CDR3 is TGTGCCAGCAGCCAAGTGGAGTTGGAAAACATTCAGTACTTC.

Ten or more counts support this clonotype. CDR3: CASSYPTSGRGELFF. CDR3 bases: TGTGCCAGCAGTTACCCGACTAGCGGGAGGGGGGAGCTGTTTTTT. The chain is built from TRBV6-2 or TRBV6-3 and TRBJ2-2; 13 bases are shared with TRBD2. The V and J ends lost 2 bases and 8 bases, in that order; junction bases with no gene match: 2. Germline CDR1 reads MNHEY; CDR2 reads SVGEGT. The length of the CDR3 is 15 residues.